This T cell receptor (beta chain) was documented in a study of blood T cells in healthy people across ages. As for this clonotype: The antigen remains undetermined.

With a J-beta primer mix and a sample-barcoded 5' primer, a second PCR ran about 6 to 11 cycles. TCRdb reprocessed the 5' RACE reads with MiXCR, giving one entry per CDR3 protein. The table shows hundreds of thousands of distinct CDR3 sequences, with about 52% occurring only once. Study-level findings and limits: Older age coincided with a roughly linear decline in TCR beta diversity per million T cells.

J was trimmed by 1 base and V by 6 bases; bases with no gene match: 4. The CDR3 length is 14 residues. CDR1 and CDR2 (germline): ENHRY, SYGVKD. This chain links TRBV10-3 with TRBJ1-1; 8 bases match TRBD1. This clonotype was sampled from an older woman in good health. Sequencing was done on a sample of blood. CDR3: CAIRQGEWNTEAFF. As DNA, the CDR3 is TGTGCCATCAGACAGGGGGAATGGAACACTGAAGCTTTCTTT.